The 7 T cell receptor beta chains given below trace back to one sample, sequenced in a study of blood T cells in healthy people across ages. The authors ran a second PCR of 7 to 11 cycles using a sample-barcoded 5' primer and a J-beta primer mix. TCRdb redid the calling of the 5' RACE reads with MiXCR, one entry per CDR3 protein. The profile shows about 620,000 distinct CDR3 sequences, roughly 21% of them singletons. The sample was blood. Every receptor here comes from a man aged 70-80 years in good health.

In DNA, the CDR3 is TGTGCCAGCAGTCGGTTCGGGACAGGGGTCGCGAACACTGAAGCTTTCTTT. Translating gives CASSRFGTGVANTEAFF. This chain joins TRBV2 and TRBJ1-1; 10 nucleotides match TRBD1. The CDR3 contains 17 residues. Germline values: CDR1 SNHLY, CDR2 FYNNEI. J gave up 1 base and V 5 bases, and 10 bases lay outside the gene matches.

The J gene is TRBJ2-7, the V gene TRBV7-2; tentatively, D is TRBD1 (6 bases). Trimming took off 2 bases at V and 0 bases at J, with 11 bases between the two ends. This CDR3 comprises 15 residues. Germline assignment: CDR1 SGHTA and CDR2 FQGNSA. Here the CDR3 reads CASSLHRQVSYEQYF. The CDR3 region has the DNA TGTGCCAGCAGCTTACACCGACAGGTCTCCTACGAGCAGTACTTC. Together with reference TRBV7-2 and TRBJ2-7, the CDR3 gives the full variable domain: GAGVSQSPSNKVTEKGKDVELRCDPISGHTALYWYRQSLGQGLEFLIYFQGNSAPDKSGLPSDRFSAERTGGSVSTLTIQRTQQEDSAVYLCASSLHRQVSYEQYFGPGTRLTVT.

This clonotype was recorded a few times. The rearrangement uses TRBV29-1 and TRBJ2-7, with TRBD2 identical over 8 bases. CDR1 and CDR2 from the germline V gene are SQVTM and ANQGSEA. CDR3 size: 14 residues. The trim removed 6 bases at V and 0 bases at J, leaving 7 bases unmatched. The CDR3 is CSVILAGFSYEQYF. CDR3 DNA sequence: TGCAGCGTCATCCTAGCGGGTTTCTCCTACGAGCAGTACTTC.

The chain carries TRBV20-1 and TRBJ2-1; 7 nucleotides agree with TRBD2. The CDR3 extends over 16 amino acids. V trimming: 3 bases; J trimming: 3 bases; junction bases outside the gene matches: 11. Per the germline V gene, CDR1 is DFQATT and CDR2 is SNEGSKA (reference sequence). The CDR3 spells CSASENPGLLYNEQFF. The CDR3 DNA is TGCAGTGCTAGTGAAAACCCGGGACTACTCTACAATGAGCAGTTCTTC.

This clonotype occurred a few times. For the CDR3, the DNA is TGTGCCAGCAGTGAAGCGTCAGATCAAGAGACCCAGTACTTC. It is translated as CASSEASDQETQYF. The gene calls are TRBV6-1 and TRBJ2-5; D call uncertain. CDR3 length equals 14 residues. Germline CDR1 is MNHNS and CDR2 is SASEGT. Between the trimmed V and J ends, which lost 0 bases and 2 bases, there was a span of 7 bases.

This clonotype was seen more than once but under ten times. This sequence joins TRBV20-1 and TRBJ2-2, with a possible D match to TRBD2 (6 bases). This CDR3 has 14 amino acids. From germline, CDR1 is DFQATT and CDR2 SNEGSKA (reference sequence). Trimming took 4 bases from V and 0 from J, leaving 9 bases between them. CDR3 region: CSATAGANTGELFF. The CDR3 nucleotides are TGCAGTGCTACAGCGGGCGCGAACACCGGGGAGCTGTTTTTT.

The chain has TRBV29-1 and TRBJ2-5; possible D gene TRBD2, 5 bases. Germline V gene data show CDR1 as SQVTM and CDR2 as ANQGSEA. This CDR3 spans 9 amino acids. Trimming removed 8 bases at V and 5 bases at J, with 6 bases between. The CDR3: CSTGETQYF. CDR3 nucleotides: TGCAGCACGGGGGAGACCCAGTACTTC.